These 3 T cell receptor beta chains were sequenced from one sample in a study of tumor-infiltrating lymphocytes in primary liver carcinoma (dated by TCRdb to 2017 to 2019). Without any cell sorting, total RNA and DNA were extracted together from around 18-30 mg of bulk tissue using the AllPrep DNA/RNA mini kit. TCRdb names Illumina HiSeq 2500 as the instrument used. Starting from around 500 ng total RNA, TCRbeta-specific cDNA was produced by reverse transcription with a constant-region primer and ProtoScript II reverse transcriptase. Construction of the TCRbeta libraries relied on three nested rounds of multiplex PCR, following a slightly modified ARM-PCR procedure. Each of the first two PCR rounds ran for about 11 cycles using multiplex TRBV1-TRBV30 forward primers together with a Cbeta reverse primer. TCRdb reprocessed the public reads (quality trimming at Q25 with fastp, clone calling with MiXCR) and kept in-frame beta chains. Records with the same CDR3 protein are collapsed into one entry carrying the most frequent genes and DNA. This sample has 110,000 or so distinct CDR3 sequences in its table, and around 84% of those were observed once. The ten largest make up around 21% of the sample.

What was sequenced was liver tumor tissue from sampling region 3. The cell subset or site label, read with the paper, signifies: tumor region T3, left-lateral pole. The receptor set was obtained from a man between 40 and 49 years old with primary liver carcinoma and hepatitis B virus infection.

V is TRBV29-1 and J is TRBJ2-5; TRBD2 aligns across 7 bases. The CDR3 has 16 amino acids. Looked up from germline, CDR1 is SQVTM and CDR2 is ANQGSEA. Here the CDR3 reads CIIKPGGLVLEETQYF. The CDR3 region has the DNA TGCATCATTAAACCTGGAGGACTAGTCCTGGAAGAGACCCAGTACTTC.

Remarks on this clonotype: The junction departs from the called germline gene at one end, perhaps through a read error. The CDR3 is CVISQTGGNQPQHF. For the CDR3, the DNA is TGTGTCATCAGTCAGACAGGGGGTAATCAGCCCCAGCATTTT. The V gene is TRBV10-3, the J gene TRBJ1-5; 9 bases line up with TRBD1. Germline values: CDR1 ENHRY, CDR2 SYGVKD. CDR3 length: 14 amino acids.

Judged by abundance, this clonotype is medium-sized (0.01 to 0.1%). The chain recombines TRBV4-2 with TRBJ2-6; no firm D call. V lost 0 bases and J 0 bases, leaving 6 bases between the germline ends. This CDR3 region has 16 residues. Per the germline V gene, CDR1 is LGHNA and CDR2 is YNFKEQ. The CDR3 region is CASSQEASSGANVLTF. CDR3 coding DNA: TGTGCCAGCAGCCAAGAAGCAAGCTCTGGGGCCAACGTCCTGACTTTC.